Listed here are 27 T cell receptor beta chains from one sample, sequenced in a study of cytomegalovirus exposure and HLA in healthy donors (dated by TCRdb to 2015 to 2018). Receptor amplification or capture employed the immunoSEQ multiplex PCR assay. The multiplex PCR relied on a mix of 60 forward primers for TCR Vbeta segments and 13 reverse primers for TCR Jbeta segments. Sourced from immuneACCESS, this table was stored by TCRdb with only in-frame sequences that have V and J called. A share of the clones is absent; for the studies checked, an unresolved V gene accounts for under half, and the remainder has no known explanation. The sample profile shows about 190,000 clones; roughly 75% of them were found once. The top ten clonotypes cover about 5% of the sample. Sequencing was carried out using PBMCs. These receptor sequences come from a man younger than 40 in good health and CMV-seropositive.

The CDR3 nucleotides are TGTGCCAGCAGTCTGACAGTATTCCAAGAGACCCAGTACTTC. As protein: CASSLTVFQETQYF. The chain employs TRBV28 and TRBJ2-5; D possibly corresponds to TRBD1 (5 bases). The CDR3 sequence is 14 residues long. Germline loops: CDR1 MDHEN, CDR2 SYDVKM. V lost 5 bases, J lost 1 base, and 11 bases lay in between.

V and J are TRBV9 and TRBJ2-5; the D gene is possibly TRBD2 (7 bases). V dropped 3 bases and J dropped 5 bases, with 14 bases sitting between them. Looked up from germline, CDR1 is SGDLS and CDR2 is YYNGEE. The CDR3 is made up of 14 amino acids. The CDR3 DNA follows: TGTGCCAGCAGCGCCCGAGGGGGAGGGGAGACCCAGTACTTC. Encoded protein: CASSARGGGETQYF.

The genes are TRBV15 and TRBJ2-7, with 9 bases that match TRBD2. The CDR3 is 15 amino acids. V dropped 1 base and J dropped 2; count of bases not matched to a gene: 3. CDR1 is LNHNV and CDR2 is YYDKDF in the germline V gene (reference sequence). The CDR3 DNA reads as TGTGCCACCAGCAGAGTAGCGGGGGCCGCCTACGAGCAGTACTTC. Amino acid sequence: CATSRVAGAAYEQYF. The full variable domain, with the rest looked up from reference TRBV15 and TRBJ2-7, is DAMVIQNPRYQVTQFGKPVTLSCSQTLNHNVMYWYQQKSSQAPKLLFHYYDKDFNNEADTPDNFQSRRPNTSFCFLDIRSPGLGDTAMYLCATSRVAGAAYEQYFGPGTRLTVT.

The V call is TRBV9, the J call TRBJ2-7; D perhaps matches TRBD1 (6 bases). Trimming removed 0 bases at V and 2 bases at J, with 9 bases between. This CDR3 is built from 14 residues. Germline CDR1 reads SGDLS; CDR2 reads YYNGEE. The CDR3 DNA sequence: TGTGCCAGCAGCGTAGACAGGGCTACCTACGAGCAGTACTTC. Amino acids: CASSVDRATYEQYF.

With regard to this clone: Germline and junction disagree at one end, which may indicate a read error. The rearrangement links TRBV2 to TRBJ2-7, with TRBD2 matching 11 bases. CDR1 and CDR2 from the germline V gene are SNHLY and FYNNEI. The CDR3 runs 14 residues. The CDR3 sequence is CATLAGERSYDQYF. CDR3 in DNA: TGTGCCACACTAGCGGGGGAGAGGTCCTACGACCAGTACTTC.

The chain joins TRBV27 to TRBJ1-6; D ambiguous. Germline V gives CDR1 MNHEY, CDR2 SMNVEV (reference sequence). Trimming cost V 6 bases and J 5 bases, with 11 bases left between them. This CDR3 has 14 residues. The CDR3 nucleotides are TGTGCCAGCAGAAGGACGGGAGATAATTCACCCCTCCACTTT. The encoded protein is CASRRTGDNSPLHF.

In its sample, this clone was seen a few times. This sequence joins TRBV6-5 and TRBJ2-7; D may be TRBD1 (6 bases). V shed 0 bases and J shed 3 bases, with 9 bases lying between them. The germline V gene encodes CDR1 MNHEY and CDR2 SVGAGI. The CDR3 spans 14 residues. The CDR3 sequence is CASSYSGQIYEQYF. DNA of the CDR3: TGTGCCAGCAGTTACTCGGGACAAATCTACGAGCAGTACTTC.

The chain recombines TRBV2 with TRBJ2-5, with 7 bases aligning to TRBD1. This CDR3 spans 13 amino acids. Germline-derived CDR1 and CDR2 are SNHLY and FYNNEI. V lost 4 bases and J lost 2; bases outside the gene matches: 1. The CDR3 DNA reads TGTGCCAGCAGTGGGGACAGACAAGAGACCCAGTACTTC. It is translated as CASSGDRQETQYF.

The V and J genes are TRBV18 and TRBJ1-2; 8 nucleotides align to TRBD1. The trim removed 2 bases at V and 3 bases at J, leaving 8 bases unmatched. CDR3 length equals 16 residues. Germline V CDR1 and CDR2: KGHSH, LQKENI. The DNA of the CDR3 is TGTGCCAGCTCACCAAATACAGGGGGGGATGACTATGGCTACACCTTC. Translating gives CASSPNTGGDDYGYTF.

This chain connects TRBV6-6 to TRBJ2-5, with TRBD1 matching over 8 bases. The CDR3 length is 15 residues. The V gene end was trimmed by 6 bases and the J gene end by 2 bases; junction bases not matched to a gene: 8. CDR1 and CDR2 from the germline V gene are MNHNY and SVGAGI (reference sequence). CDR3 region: CASRLDRAGQETQYF. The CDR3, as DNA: TGTGCCAGCAGACTGGACAGGGCGGGGCAAGAGACCCAGTACTTC.

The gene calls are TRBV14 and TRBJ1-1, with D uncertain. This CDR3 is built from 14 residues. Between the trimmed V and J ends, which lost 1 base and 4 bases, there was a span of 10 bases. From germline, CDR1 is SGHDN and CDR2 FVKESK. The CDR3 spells CASSQVVGVTEAFF. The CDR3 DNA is TGTGCCAGCAGCCAAGTGGTCGGGGTCACTGAAGCTTTCTTT.

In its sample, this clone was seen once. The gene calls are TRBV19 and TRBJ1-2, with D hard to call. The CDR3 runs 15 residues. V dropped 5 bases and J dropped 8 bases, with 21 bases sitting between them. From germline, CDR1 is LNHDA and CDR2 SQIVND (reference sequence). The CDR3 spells CASSQGKVVRGGYTF. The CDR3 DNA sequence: TGTGCCAGTAGTCAAGGGAAGGTTGTTCGAGGGGGCTACACCTTC.

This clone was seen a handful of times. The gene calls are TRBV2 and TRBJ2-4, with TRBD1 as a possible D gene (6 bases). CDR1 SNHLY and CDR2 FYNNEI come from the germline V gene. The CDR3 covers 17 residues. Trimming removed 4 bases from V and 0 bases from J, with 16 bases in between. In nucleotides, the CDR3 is TGTGCCAGCAGTGCCCTCTCAGGGGCTCTAGCCAAAAACATTCAGTACTTC. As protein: CASSALSGALAKNIQYF.

The CDR3 is CASSYSGGDTIYF. DNA of the CDR3: TGTGCCAGCAGTTACTCAGGGGGAGACACCATATATTTT. V gene TRBV6-6 combines with J gene TRBJ1-3; D is possibly TRBD1 (6 bases). The CDR3 covers 13 residues. The germline V gene encodes CDR1 MNHNY and CDR2 SVGAGI (reference sequence). Deletions cut 0 bases from V and 8 bases from J, with 8 bases between.

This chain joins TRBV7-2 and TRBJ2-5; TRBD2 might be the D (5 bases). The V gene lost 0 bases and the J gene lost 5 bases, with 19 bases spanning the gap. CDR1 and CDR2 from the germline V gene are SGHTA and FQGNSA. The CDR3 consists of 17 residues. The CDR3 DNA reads TGTGCCAGCAGCTTAGCCCCTGGGCGGGCCCCGAGGGAGACCCAGTACTTC. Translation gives CASSLAPGRAPRETQYF.

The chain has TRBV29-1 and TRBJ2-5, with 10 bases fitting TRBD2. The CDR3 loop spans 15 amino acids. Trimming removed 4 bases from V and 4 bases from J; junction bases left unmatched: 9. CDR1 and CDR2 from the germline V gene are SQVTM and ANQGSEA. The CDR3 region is CSVATLAGVGETQYF. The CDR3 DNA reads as TGCAGCGTTGCCACCCTAGCGGGAGTGGGAGAGACCCAGTACTTC.

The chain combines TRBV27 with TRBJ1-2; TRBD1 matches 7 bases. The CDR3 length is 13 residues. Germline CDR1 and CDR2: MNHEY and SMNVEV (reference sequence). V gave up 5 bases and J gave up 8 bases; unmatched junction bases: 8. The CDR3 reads CASSKIQGRGYTF. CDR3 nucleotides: TGTGCCAGCAGTAAAATACAGGGGAGGGGCTACACCTTC.

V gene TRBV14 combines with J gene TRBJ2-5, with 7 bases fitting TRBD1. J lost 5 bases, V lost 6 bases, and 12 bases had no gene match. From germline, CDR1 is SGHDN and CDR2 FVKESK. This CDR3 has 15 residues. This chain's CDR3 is CASRRTGTTPETQYF. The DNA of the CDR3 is TGTGCCAGCAGGAGGACAGGTACCACCCCTGAGACCCAGTACTTC. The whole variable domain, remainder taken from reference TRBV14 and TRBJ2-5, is EAGVTQFPSHSVIEKGQTVTLRCDPISGHDNLYWYRRVMGKEIKFLLHFVKESKQDESGMPNNRFLAERTGGTYSTLKVQPAELEDSGVYFCASRRTGTTPETQYFGPGTRLLVL.

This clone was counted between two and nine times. The CDR3 reads CASSTPPGTQYF. CDR3 in DNA: TGTGCCAGTAGTACCCCCCCGGGGACCCAGTACTTC. The J gene is TRBJ2-5, the V gene TRBV19; D is unclear. Germline assignment: CDR1 LNHDA and CDR2 SQIVND (reference sequence). This CDR3 comprises 12 residues. Trimming removed 4 bases at V and 7 bases at J, with 10 bases between.

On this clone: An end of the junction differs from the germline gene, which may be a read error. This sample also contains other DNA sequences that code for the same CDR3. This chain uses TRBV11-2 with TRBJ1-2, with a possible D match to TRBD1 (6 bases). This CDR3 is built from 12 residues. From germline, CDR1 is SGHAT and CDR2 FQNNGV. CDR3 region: CASSQQGSGYTF. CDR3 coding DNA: TGCGCCAGCAGCCAACAGGGTAGTGGCTACACCTTC.

In nucleotides, the CDR3 is TGCAGCGTATCCGGGAACACCGGGGAGCTGTTTTTT. As protein: CSVSGNTGELFF. The J gene is TRBJ2-2, the V gene TRBV29-1; D is unclear. Trimming stripped 6 bases from V and 1 base from J, with 6 bases between. Germline V gene data show CDR1 as SQVTM and CDR2 as ANQGSEA. The CDR3 sequence is 12 residues long.

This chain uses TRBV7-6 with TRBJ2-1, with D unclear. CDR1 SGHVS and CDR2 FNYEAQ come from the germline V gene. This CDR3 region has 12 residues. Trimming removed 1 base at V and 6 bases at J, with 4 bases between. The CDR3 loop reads CASSLVLNEQFF. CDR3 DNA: TGTGCCAGCAGCTTAGTTCTCAATGAGCAGTTCTTC.

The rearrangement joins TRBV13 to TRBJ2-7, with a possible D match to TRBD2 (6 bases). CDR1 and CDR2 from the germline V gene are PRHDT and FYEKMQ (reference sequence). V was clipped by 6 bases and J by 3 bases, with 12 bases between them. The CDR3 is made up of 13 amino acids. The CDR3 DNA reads TGTGCCAGCAGTTCTGAGGGAGGCTACGAGCAGTACTTC. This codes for CASSSEGGYEQYF.

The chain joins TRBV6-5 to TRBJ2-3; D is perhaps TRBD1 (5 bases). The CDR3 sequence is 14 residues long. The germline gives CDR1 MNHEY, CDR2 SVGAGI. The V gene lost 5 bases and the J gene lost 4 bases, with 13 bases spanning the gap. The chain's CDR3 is CASSLGRVPDTQYF. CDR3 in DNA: TGTGCCAGCAGTCTGGGCAGGGTCCCAGATACGCAGTATTTT.

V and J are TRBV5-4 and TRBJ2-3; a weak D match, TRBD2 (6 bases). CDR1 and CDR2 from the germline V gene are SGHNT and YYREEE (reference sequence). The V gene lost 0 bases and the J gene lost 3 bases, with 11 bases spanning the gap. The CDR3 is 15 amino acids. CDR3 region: CASSLGLAATDTQYF. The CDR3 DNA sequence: TGTGCCAGCAGCTTGGGGTTAGCGGCTACAGATACGCAGTATTTT.

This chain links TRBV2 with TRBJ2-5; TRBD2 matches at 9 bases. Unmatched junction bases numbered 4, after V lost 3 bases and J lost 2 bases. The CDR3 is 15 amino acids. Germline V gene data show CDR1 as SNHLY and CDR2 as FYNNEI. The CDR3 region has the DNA TGTGCCAGCAGTGACGACCTAGCGGGGCAAGAGACCCAGTACTTC. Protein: CASSDDLAGQETQYF.

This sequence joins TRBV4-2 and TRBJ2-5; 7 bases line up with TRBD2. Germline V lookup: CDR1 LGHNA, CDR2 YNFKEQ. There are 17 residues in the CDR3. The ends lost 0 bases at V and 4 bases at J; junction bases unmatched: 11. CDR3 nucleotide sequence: TGTGCCAGCAGCCAAGAGGTTCGACGGGGGAGGGTAGAGACCCAGTACTTC. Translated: CASSQEVRRGRVETQYF.